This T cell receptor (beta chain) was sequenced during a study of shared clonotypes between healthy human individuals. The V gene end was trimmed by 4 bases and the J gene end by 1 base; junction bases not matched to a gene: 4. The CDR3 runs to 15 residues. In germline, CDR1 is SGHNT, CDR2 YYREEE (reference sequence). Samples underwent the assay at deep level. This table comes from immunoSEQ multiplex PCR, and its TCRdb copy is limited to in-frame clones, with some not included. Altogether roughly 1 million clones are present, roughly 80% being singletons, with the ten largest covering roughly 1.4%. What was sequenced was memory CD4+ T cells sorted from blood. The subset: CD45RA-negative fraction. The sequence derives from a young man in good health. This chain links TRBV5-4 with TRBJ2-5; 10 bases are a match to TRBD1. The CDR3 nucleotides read TGTGCCAGCAGCAACCGGGACAGGGGCCAAGAGACCCAGTACTTC. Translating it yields CASSNRDRGQETQYF.